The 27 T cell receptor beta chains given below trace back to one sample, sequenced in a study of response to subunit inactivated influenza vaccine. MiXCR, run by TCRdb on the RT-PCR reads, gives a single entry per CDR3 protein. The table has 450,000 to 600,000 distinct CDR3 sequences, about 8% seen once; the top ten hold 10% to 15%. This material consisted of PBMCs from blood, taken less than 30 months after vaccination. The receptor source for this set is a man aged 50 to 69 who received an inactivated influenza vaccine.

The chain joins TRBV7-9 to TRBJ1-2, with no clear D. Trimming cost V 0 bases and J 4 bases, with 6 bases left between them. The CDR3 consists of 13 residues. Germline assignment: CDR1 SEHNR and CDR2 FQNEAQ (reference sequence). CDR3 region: CASSLAAAYGYTF. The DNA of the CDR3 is TGTGCCAGCAGCTTAGCGGCAGCCTATGGCTACACCTTC.

The CDR3 sequence is CASSPNRNNEQFF. The DNA of the CDR3 is TGTGCCAGCTCACCAAACAGAAACAATGAGCAGTTCTTC. The chain recombines TRBV18 with TRBJ2-1; no definite D call. The CDR3 contains 13 residues. Germline CDR1 is KGHSH and CDR2 is LQKENI. Trimming took 2 bases from V and 5 from J, leaving 7 bases between them.

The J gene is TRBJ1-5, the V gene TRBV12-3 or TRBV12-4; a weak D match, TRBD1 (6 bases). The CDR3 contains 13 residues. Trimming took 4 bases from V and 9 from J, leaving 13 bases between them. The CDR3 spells CASSSGQRWPQHF. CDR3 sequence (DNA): TGTGCCAGCAGTTCCGGACAGCGTTGGCCCCAGCATTTT.

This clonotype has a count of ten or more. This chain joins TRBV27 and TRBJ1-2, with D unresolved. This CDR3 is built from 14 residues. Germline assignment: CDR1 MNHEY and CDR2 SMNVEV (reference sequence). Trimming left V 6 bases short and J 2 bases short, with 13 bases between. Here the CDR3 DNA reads TGTGCCAGCAGCCCACGGACCGAGAACTATGGCTACACCTTC. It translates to CASSPRTENYGYTF.

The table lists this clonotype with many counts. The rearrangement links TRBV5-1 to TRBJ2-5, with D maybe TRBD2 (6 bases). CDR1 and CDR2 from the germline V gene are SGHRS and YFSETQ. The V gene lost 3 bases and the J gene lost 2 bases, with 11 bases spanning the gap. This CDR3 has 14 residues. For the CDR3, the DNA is TGCGCCAGCAGCTGGATTAGCGGACAAGAGACCCAGTACTTC. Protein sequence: CASSWISGQETQYF.

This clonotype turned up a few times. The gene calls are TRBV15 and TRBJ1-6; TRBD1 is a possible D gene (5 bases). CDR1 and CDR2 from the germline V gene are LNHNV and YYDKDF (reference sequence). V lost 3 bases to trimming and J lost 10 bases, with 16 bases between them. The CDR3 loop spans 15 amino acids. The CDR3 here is CATSSSPGNRSPLHF. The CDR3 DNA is TGTGCCACCAGCAGTTCTCCAGGGAATCGGTCACCCCTCCACTTT. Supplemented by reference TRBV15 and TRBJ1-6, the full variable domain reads DAMVIQNPRYQVTQFGKPVTLSCSQTLNHNVMYWYQQKSSQAPKLLFHYYDKDFNNEADTPDNFQSRRPNTSFCFLDIRSPGLGDTAMYLCATSSSPGNRSPLHFGNGTRLTVT.

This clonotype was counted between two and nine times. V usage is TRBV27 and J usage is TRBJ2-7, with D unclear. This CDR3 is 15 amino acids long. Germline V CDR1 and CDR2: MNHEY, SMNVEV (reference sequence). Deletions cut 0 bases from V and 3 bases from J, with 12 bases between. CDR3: CASSLSLAGNYEQYF. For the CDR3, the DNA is TGTGCCAGCAGTTTATCCCTCGCCGGTAACTACGAGCAGTACTTC.

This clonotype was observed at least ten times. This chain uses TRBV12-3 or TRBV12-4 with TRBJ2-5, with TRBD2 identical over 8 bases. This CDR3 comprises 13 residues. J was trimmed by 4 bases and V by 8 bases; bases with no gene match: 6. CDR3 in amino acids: CASSLREGETQYF. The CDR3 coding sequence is TGTGCCAGCTCACTACGGGAGGGAGAGACCCAGTACTTC.

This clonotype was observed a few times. CDR3: CATIRQFEQYF. In DNA, the CDR3 is TGTGCCACCATTAGGCAGTTCGAGCAGTACTTC. The genes are TRBV15 and TRBJ2-7, with D hard to call. V was clipped by 7 bases and J by 6 bases, with 10 bases between them. Germline values: CDR1 LNHNV, CDR2 YYDKDF (reference sequence). The CDR3 length is 11 residues.

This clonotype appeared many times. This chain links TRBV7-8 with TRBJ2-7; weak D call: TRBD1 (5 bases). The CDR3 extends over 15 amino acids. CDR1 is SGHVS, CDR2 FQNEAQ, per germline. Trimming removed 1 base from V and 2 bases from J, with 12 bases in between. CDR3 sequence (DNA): TGTGCCAGCAGCTTAGTTCGGACAACCACCTACGAGCAGTACTTC. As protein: CASSLVRTTTYEQYF.

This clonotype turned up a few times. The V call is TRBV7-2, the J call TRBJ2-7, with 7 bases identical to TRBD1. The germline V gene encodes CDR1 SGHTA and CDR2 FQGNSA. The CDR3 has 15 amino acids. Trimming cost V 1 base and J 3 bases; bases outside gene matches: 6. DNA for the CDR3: TGTGCCAGCAGCTTAGGGGGGACAGTCCGCTACGAGCAGTACTTC. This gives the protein CASSLGGTVRYEQYF. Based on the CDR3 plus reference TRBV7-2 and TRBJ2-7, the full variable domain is GAGVSQSPSNKVTEKGKDVELRCDPISGHTALYWYRQSLGQGLEFLIYFQGNSAPDKSGLPSDRFSAERTGGSVSTLTIQRTQQEDSAVYLCASSLGGTVRYEQYFGPGTRLTVT.

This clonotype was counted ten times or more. CDR3 sequence: CASSRNYQETQYF. The DNA of the CDR3 is TGTGCCAGCAGTCGCAATTACCAAGAGACCCAGTACTTC. The chain recombines TRBV28 with TRBJ2-5; D is undetermined. Trimming cost V 5 bases and J 0 bases, with 7 bases left between them. The CDR3 is 13 residues long. CDR1 and CDR2 from the germline V gene are MDHEN and SYDVKM. Based on the CDR3 plus reference TRBV28 and TRBJ2-5, the full variable domain is DVKVTQSSRYLVKRTGEKVFLECVQDMDHENMFWYRQDPGLGLRLIYFSYDVKMKEKGDIPEGYSVSREKKERFSLILESASTNQTSMYLCASSRNYQETQYFGPGTRLLVL.

The CDR3 DNA reads as TGCGCCAGCAGGGATAACGGGGGCTACAATGAGCAGTTCTTC. It yields the protein CASRDNGGYNEQFF. The chain employs TRBV5-1 and TRBJ2-1; tentative D call: TRBD2 (6 bases). This CDR3 has 14 residues. V was trimmed by 5 bases and J by 3 bases, leaving 12 bases between them. Germline loops: CDR1 SGHRS, CDR2 YFSETQ.

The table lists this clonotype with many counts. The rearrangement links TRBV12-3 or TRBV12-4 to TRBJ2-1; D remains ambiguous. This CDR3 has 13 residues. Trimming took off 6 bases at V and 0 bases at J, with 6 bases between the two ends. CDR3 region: CASRIGSYNEQFF. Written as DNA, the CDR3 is TGTGCCAGCAGAATCGGCTCCTACAATGAGCAGTTCTTC.

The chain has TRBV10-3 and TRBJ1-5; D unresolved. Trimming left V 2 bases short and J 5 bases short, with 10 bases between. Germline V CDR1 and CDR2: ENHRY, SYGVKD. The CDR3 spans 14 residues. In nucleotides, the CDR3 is TGTGCCATCAGTGAGGGCCTCGGGGATCAGCCCCAGCATTTT. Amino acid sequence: CAISEGLGDQPQHF.

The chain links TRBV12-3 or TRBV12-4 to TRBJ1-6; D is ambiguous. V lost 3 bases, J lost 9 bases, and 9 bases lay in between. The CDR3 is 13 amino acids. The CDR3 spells CASSFDAGSPLHF. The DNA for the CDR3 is TGTGCCAGCAGTTTTGACGCCGGTTCACCCCTCCACTTT.

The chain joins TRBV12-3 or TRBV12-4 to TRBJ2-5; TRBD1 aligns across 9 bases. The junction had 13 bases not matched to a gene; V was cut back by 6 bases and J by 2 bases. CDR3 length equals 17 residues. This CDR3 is CASSSSPGQGKQETQYF. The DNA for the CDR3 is TGTGCCAGCAGCTCAAGTCCGGGACAGGGAAAACAAGAGACCCAGTACTTC.

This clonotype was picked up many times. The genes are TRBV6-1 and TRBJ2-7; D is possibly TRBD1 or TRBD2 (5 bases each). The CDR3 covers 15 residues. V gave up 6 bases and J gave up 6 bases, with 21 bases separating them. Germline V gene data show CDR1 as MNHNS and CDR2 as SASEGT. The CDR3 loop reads CASRPGEGRGGEQYF. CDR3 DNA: TGTGCCAGCAGGCCCGGAGAGGGGCGAGGTGGCGAGCAGTACTTC.

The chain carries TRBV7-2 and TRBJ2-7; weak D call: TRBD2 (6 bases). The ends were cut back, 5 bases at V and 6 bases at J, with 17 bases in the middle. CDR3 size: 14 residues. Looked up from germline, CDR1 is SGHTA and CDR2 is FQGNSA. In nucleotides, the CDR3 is TGTGCCAGCAGCCCCCCGGACTATCTCTCCGAGCAGTACTTC. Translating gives CASSPPDYLSEQYF.

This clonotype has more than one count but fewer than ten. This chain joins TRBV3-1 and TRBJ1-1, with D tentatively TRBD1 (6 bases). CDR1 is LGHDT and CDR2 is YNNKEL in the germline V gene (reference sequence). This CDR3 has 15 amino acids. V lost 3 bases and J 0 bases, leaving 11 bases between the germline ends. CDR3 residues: CASSQGAPLNTEAFF. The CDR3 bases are TGTGCCAGCAGCCAGGGGGCCCCATTGAACACTGAAGCTTTCTTT.

As DNA, the CDR3 is TGTGCCAGCAGCCAAGGTCGGACAGGGGAAGCTTTCTTT. Protein product: CASSQGRTGEAFF. The V gene is TRBV3-1, the J gene TRBJ1-1; TRBD1 matches at 8 bases. Looked up from germline, CDR1 is LGHDT and CDR2 is YNNKEL (reference sequence). With 1 base clipped from V and 8 bases from J, the junction kept 3 bases outside the gene matches. This CDR3 comprises 13 residues.

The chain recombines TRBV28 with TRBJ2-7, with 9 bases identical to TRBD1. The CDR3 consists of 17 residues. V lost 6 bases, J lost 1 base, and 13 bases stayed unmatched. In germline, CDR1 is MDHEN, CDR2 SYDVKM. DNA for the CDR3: TGTGCCAGCAGGCGGACAGGGGCGAAATCCCTATCCTACGAGCAGTACTTC. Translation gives CASRRTGAKSLSYEQYF.

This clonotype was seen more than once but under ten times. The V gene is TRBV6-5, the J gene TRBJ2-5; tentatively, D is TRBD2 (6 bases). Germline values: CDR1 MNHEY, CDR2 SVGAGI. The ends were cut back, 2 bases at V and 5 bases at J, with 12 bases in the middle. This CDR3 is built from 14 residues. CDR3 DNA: TGTGCCAGCAGTTACGCCGCGGGACGGGAGACCCAGTACTTC. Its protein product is CASSYAAGRETQYF.

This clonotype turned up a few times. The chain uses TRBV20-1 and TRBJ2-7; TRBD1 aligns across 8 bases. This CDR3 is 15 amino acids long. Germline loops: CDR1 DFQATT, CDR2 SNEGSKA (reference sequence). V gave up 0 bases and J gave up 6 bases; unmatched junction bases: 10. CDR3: CSARDWTGRGSEQYF. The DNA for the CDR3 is TGCAGTGCTAGAGATTGGACAGGGCGTGGAAGCGAGCAGTACTTC.

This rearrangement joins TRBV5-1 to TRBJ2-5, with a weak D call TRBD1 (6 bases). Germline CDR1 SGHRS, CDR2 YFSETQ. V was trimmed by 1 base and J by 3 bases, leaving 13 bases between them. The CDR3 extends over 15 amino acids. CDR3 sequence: CASSLPQGGKETQYF. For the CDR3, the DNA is TGCGCCAGCAGCTTGCCACAGGGCGGTAAAGAGACCCAGTACTTC. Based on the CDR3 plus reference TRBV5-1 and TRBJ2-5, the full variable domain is KAGVTQTPRYLIKTRGQQVTLSCSPISGHRSVSWYQQTPGQGLQFLFEYFSETQRNKGNFPGRFSGRQFSNSRSEMNVSTLELGDSALYLCASSLPQGGKETQYFGPGTRLLVL.

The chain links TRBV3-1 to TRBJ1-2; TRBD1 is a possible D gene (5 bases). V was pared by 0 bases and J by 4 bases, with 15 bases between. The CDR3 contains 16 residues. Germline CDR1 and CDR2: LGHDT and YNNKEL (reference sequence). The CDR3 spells CASSQDLQGYAYGYTF. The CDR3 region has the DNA TGTGCCAGCAGCCAAGATCTCCAGGGTTATGCCTATGGCTACACCTTC.

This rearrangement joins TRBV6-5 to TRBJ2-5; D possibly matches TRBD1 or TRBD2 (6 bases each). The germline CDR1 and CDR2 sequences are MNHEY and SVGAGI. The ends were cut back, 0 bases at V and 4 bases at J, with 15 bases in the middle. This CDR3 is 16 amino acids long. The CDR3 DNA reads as TGTGCCAGCAGTTACTCCGGGCCGGGGGCAGGAGAGACCCAGTACTTC. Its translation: CASSYSGPGAGETQYF.